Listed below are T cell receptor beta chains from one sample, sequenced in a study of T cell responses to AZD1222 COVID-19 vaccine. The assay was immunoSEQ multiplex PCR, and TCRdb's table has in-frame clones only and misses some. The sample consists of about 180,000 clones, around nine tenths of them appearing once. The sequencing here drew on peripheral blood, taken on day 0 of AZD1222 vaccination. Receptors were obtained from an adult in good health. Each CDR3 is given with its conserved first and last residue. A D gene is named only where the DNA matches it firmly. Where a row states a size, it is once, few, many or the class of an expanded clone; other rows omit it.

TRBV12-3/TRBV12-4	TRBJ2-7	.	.	CASSQAGIYEQYF	TGTGCCAGCAGTCAGGCCGGGATATACGAGCAGTACTTC
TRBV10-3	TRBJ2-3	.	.	CAISESLDTQYF	TGTGCCATCAGTGAGTCCCTCGATACGCAGTATTTT
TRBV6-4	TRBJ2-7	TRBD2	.	CASSDSGGQDEQYF	TGTGCCAGCAGTGACTCGGGAGGGCAAGACGAGCAGTACTTC
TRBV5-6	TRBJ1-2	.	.	CASSPGVYGYTF	TGTGCCAGCAGTCCAGGGGTCTATGGCTACACCTTC
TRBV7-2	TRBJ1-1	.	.	CASSSSGTLNEAFF	TGTGCCAGCAGCTCGTCCGGGACACTAAATGAAGCTTTCTTT
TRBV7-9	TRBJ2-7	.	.	CASSLVPYEQYF	TGTGCCAGCAGCTTAGTTCCCTACGAGCAGTACTTC
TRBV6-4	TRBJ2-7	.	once	CASNPRRAGSYEQYF	TGTGCCAGCAATCCCAGGCGGGCTGGCTCCTACGAGCAGTACTTC
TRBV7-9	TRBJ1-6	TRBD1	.	CASRPTGGLGNSPLHF	TGTGCCAGCAGGCCAACAGGGGGCTTAGGGAATTCACCCCTCCACTTT
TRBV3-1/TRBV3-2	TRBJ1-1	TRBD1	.	CASSRQGGTEAFF	TGTGCCAGCAGCCGACAGGGAGGAACTGAAGCTTTCTTT
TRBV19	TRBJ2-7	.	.	CASSRSRQGNYEQYF	TGTGCCAGTAGCCGCTCAAGGCAGGGGAATTACGAGCAGTACTTC
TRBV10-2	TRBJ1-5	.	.	CASNTGVDQPQHF	TGCGCCAGCAATACTGGGGTGGATCAGCCCCAGCATTTT
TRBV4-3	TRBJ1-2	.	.	CASSLGGAANYGYTF	TGCGCCAGCAGCCTGGGCGGGGCGGCTAACTATGGCTACACCTTC
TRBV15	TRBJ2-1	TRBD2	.	CATSRDLAGGQVF	TGTGCCACCAGCAGAGATTTAGCGGGGGGCCAGGTCTTC
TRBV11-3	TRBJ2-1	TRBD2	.	CASSWVTSPRVEEQFF	TGTGCCAGCAGCTGGGTGACTAGCCCCCGAGTGGAGGAGCAGTTCTTC
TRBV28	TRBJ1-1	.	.	CASSRAGQNTEAFF	TGTGCCAGCAGTCGGGCAGGGCAGAACACTGAAGCTTTCTTT
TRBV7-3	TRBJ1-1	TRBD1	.	CASSLGQGNTEAFF	TGTGCCAGCAGCCTGGGACAGGGGAACACTGAAGCTTTCTTT
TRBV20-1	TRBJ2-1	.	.	CSARAYNEQFF	TGCAGTGCTAGAGCGTACAATGAGCAGTTCTTC
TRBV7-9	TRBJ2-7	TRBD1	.	CASSPGTGFDEQYF	TGTGCCAGCAGCCCAGGGACAGGTTTCGACGAGCAGTACTTC
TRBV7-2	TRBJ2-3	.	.	CASSLGSGHPSTETQYF	TGTGCCAGCAGCTTAGGATCGGGACATCCTAGCACAGAAACGCAGTATTTT
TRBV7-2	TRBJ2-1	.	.	CASSPGTPWIAYNEQFF	TGTGCCAGCAGCCCCGGGACACCCTGGATTGCCTACAATGAGCAGTTCTTC
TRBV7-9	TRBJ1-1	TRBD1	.	CASSQWTGYMNTEAFF	TGTGCCAGCAGCCAGTGGACAGGGTACATGAACACTGAAGCTTTCTTT
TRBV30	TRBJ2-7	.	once	CAWSQPRQQASEQYF	TGTGCCTGGAGCCAGCCCCGTCAGCAAGCCTCTGAGCAGTACTTC
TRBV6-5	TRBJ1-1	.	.	CASRVAGEGTEAFF	TGTGCCAGCAGGGTGGCAGGCGAAGGTACTGAAGCTTTCTTT
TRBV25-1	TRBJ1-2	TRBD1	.	CASSSPGQGGGYTF	TGTGCCAGCAGTTCCCCCGGACAGGGCGGTGGCTACACCTTC
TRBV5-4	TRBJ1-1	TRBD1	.	CASSLGGQGTAEAFF	TGTGCCAGCAGCTTGGGAGGACAGGGAACGGCTGAAGCTTTCTTT
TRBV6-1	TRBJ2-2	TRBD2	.	CASSVTSGGANTGELFF	TGTGCCAGCAGTGTGACTAGCGGGGGAGCGAACACCGGGGAGCTGTTTTTT
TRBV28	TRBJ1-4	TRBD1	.	CASSYGQALYEKLFF	TGTGCCAGCAGTTATGGACAGGCCCTTTATGAAAAACTGTTTTTT
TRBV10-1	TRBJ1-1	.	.	CASSDDSTEAFF	TGCGCCAGCAGTGATGACAGCACTGAAGCTTTCTTT
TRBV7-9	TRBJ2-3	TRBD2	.	CASSGLAGAPDTQYF	TGTGCCAGCAGCGGACTAGCGGGAGCTCCAGATACGCAGTATTTT
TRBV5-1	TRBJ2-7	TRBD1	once	CASSFRDRGAEQYF	TGCGCCAGCAGCTTCCGGGACAGAGGCGCCGAGCAGTACTTC
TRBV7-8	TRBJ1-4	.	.	CASSSRGRNEKLFF	TGTGCCAGCAGCTCCCGGGGGCGAAATGAAAAACTGTTTTTT
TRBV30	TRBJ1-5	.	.	CAWREGQNNQPQHF	TGTGCCTGGAGAGAGGGACAAAACAATCAGCCCCAGCATTTT
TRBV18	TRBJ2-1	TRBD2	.	CASSSGRDGNNEQFF	TGTGCCAGTTCAAGCGGGAGGGATGGGAACAATGAGCAGTTCTTC
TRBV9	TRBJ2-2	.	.	CASSGGIRNTGELFF	TGTGCCAGCAGCGGGGGCATCAGGAACACCGGGGAGCTGTTTTTT
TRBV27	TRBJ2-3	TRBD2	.	CASSGLAGTDTQYF	TGTGCCAGCAGTGGACTAGCGGGGACAGATACGCAGTATTTT
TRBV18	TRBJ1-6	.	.	CASSRSNSPLHF	TGTGCCAGCTCACGGAGCAATTCACCCCTCCACTTT
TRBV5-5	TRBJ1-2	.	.	CASSLFSGAEGYTF	TGTGCCAGCAGCTTGTTCTCGGGGGCGGAAGGCTACACCTTC
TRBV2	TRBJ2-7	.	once	CASSESSGYF	TGTGCCAGCAGTGAATCTTCAGGGTACTTC
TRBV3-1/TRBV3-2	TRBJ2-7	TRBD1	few	CASSQDPRGRGQGGEQYF	TGTGCCAGCAGCCAAGATCCACGGGGCAGGGGGCAAGGGGGCGAGCAGTACTTC
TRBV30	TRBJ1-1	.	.	CAWTVGGVNTEAFF	TGTGCCTGGACCGTGGGTGGGGTGAACACTGAAGCTTTCTTT
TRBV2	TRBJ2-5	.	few	CASMSYETQYF	TGTGCCAGCATGTCGTACGAGACCCAGTACTTC
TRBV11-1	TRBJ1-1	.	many	CASSSGPFRDRTEAFF	TGTGCCAGCAGCTCGGGACCGTTCCGGGATCGGACTGAAGCTTTCTTT
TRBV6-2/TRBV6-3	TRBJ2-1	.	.	CASSYTPRASYPGEQFF	TGTGCCAGCAGTTACACCCCCCGGGCCTCCTATCCGGGTGAGCAGTTCTTC
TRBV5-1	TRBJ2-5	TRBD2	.	CASSLGTGGETQYF	TGCGCCAGCAGCTTGGGGACGGGAGGAGAGACCCAGTACTTC
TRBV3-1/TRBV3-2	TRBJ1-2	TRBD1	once	CASSVRDRVLYGYTF	TGTGCCAGCAGCGTCCGGGACAGGGTTTTGTATGGCTACACCTTC
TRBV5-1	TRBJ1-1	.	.	CASSLFQRGTEAFF	TGCGCCAGCAGCTTGTTCCAAAGGGGCACTGAAGCTTTCTTT
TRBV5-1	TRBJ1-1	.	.	CASSLAGADKAFF	TGCGCCAGCAGCTTGGCAGGGGCAGACAAAGCTTTCTTT
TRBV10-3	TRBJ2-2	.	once	CAISEGQPNTGELFF	TGTGCCATCAGTGAGGGACAACCGAACACCGGGGAGCTGTTTTTT